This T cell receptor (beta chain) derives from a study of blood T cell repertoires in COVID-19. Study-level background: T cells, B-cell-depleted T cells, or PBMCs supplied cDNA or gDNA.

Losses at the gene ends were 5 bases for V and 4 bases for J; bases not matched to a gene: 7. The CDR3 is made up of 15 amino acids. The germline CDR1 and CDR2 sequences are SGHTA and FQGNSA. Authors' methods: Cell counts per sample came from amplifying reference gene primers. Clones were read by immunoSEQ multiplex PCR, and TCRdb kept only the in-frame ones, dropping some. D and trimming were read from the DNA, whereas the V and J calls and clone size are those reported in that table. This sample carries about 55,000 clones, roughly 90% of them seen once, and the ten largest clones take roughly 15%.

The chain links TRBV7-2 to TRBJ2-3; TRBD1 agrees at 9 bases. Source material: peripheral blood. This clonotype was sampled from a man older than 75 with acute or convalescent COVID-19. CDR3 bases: TGTGCCAGCAGCCCGACAGGGGGACGCCCAGATACGCAGTATTTT. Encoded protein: CASSPTGGRPDTQYF. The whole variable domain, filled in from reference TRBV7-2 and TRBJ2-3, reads GAGVSQSPSNKVTEKGKDVELRCDPISGHTALYWYRQSLGQGLEFLIYFQGNSAPDKSGLPSDRFSAERTGGSVSTLTIQRTQQEDSAVYLCASSPTGGRPDTQYFGPGTRLTVL.